One T cell receptor (beta chain) is described in this entry. These data originate in a study of regulatory and conventional T cells in RAG deficiency. The table came from immunoSEQ multiplex PCR; TCRdb's copy has only in-frame clones and leaves some out. Among 20,000 to 25,000 clones listed, approximately 95% were seen once. The sorted conventional CD4+ T cells were CD25-low and CD127-high, with genomic DNA sequenced. The J segment lost 8 bases and the V segment lost 5 bases, leaving 13 bases of the junction unmatched. Germline values: CDR1 SEHNR, CDR2 FQNEAQ (reference sequence). The CDR3 runs 16 residues. The data also belong to a second study, concerning regulatory T cells. That source reports: The PCR used 52 TRBV and 13 TRBJ primers.

The genes are TRBV7-9 and TRBJ1-1, with TRBD1 matching 11 bases. The clonotype originates from a human donor in good health. Sequenced material: CD25- CD4+ T cells sorted from blood. CDR3 DNA sequence: TGTGCCAGCAGCCTTACTGGACAGGGGGCAACGCAGGAAGCTTTCTTT. It encodes CASSLTGQGATQEAFF.